One T cell receptor beta chain is described in this entry. No antigen is known for it. The record originates from a study of shared clonotypes between healthy human individuals. Findings of the study overall: Sequencing depth was a factor that was expected to affect clonotype sharing among donors. Clonotypes not shared had lower generation probabilities than those common to all four donors.

The assay used deep level. Produced via immunoSEQ multiplex PCR; TCRdb's table is partial and in-frame only. The top ten hold approximately 0.06% of the sample, which has roughly 530,000 clones, 90% to 96% seen once. The sequenced material came from naive CD4+ T cells sorted from blood. As to subset: CD45RA+ positively selected. This clonotype originated in a woman aged 25 to 45 in good health.

The CDR3 loop reads CASSSPHDTEAFF. For the CDR3, the DNA is TGTGCCAGCAGCTCCCCTCACGACACTGAAGCTTTCTTT. The chain employs TRBV7-9 and TRBJ1-1; no clear D gene. With 4 bases removed from V and 3 bases from J, the gap between germline ends came to 9 bases. Per germline, CDR1 SEHNR and CDR2 FQNEAQ (reference sequence). This CDR3 has 13 residues.